Shown below are 9 T cell receptor beta chains from a single sample sequenced in a study of blood T cell repertoires in COVID-19. Only in-frame clones appear in the TCRdb table, and some are missing; sequencing was by immunoSEQ multiplex PCR. Of 250,000 to 350,000 clones listed, around 90% are singletons. Sequences were obtained from peripheral blood. The origin of the receptors is a woman in her 50s who had recovered from COVID-19.

This sequence joins TRBV9 and TRBJ1-6; D not certain. Germline lookup yields CDR1 SGDLS and CDR2 YYNGEE. This CDR3 has 13 amino acids. Trimming shortened V by 0 bases and J by 4 bases, and 2 bases separated the two germline ends. This CDR3 reads CASSVVYNSPLHF. The CDR3 DNA reads as TGTGCCAGCAGCGTAGTATATAATTCACCCCTCCACTTT.

This rearrangement joins TRBV9 to TRBJ1-2; D is possibly TRBD1 (6 bases). The CDR3 sequence is 12 residues long. Germline V gene lookup returns CDR1 SGDLS and CDR2 YYNGEE. The V gene lost 4 bases and the J gene lost 8 bases, with 12 bases spanning the gap. CDR3 nucleotide sequence: TGTGCCAGCAGCACCAGGACAGAGGGCTACACCTTC. This encodes CASSTRTEGYTF.

The chain employs TRBV6-5 and TRBJ2-5; 8 bases line up with TRBD2. The CDR3 has 13 amino acids. Germline CDR1 MNHEY, CDR2 SVGAGI. V dropped 5 bases and J dropped 5; count of bases not matched to a gene: 4. CDR3 in amino acids: CASSTPGGETQYF. CDR3 nucleotide sequence: TGTGCCAGCAGTACCCCGGGGGGGGAGACCCAGTACTTC.

The chain employs TRBV5-1 and TRBJ2-3; D perhaps matches TRBD1 (5 bases). The CDR3 contains 13 residues. CDR1 SGHRS and CDR2 YFSETQ come from the germline V gene. Trimming left V 3 bases short and J 7 bases short, with 12 bases between. CDR3 DNA sequence: TGCGCCAGCAGCTGGGGCACCTCGAATACGCAGTATTTT. Encoded protein: CASSWGTSNTQYF.

The V and J genes are TRBV7-9 and TRBJ2-5, with TRBD1 matching over 7 bases. J was trimmed by 5 bases and V by 3 bases; bases with no gene match: 12. Germline CDR1 and CDR2: SEHNR and FQNEAQ (reference sequence). This CDR3 spans 16 amino acids. CDR3 loop: CASSFPTGVRWETQYF. CDR3 bases: TGTGCCAGCAGCTTCCCTACAGGGGTTCGGTGGGAGACCCAGTACTTC.

The V gene is TRBV7-9, the J gene TRBJ2-3; 7 bases map to TRBD1. This CDR3 spans 17 amino acids. Germline values: CDR1 SEHNR, CDR2 FQNEAQ (reference sequence). V was clipped by 5 bases and J by 2 bases; unmatched bases: 13. The CDR3 is CASSARLGQRDTDTQYF. CDR3 coding DNA: TGTGCCAGCAGCGCACGATTGGGACAGCGAGACACAGATACGCAGTATTTT.

This clone was seen just once. Additional DNA sequences in this sample encode the identical CDR3. V is TRBV7-2 and J is TRBJ1-5, with D tentatively TRBD1 (6 bases). CDR1 and CDR2 from the germline V gene are SGHTA and FQGNSA. Trimming took 3 bases from V and 0 from J, leaving 9 bases between them. This CDR3 is 15 amino acids long. The DNA of the CDR3 is TGTGCCAGCAGCTTCACAGGGTATAGCAATCAGCCCCAGCATTTT. As protein: CASSFTGYSNQPQHF.

The chain carries TRBV5-1 and TRBJ2-7, with 7 bases identical to TRBD1. The V gene end was trimmed by 1 base and the J gene end by 1 base; junction bases not matched to a gene: 5. Germline CDR1 reads SGHRS; CDR2 reads YFSETQ. The CDR3 is 15 amino acids. Written as DNA, the CDR3 is TGCGCCAGCAGCTTGTATACGGGACAGTCCTACGAGCAGTACTTC. Its protein is CASSLYTGQSYEQYF.

The chain employs TRBV25-1 and TRBJ1-4; a weak D match, TRBD1 (5 bases). Germline CDR1 reads MGHDK; CDR2 reads SYGVNS. V was shortened by 3 bases and J by 4 bases, with 9 bases between the two germline ends. The CDR3 has 14 residues. This CDR3 reads CASSDTGLNEKLFF. CDR3 sequence (DNA): TGTGCCAGCAGTGACACAGGTCTTAATGAAAAACTGTTTTTT.